The 7 T cell receptor beta chains below were found in one sample sequenced in a study of T cell responses to AZD1222 COVID-19 vaccine. TCRdb's table, derived via immunoSEQ multiplex PCR, lists solely in-frame clones and lacks some. The table includes around 140,000 clones, 90% detected once. Specimen: peripheral blood, collected on day 0 of AZD1222 vaccination. All receptors come from an adult in good health.

This clone occurred once. The chain combines TRBV10-3 with TRBJ1-2; TRBD1 agrees at 7 bases. The junction had 5 bases not matched to a gene; V was cut back by 5 bases and J by 2 bases. The CDR3 length is 14 residues. Germline V gene lookup returns CDR1 ENHRY and CDR2 SYGVKD. The CDR3 nucleotides are TGTGCCATCAGTTCGACAGGGCGCAACTATGGCTACACCTTC. Its translation is CAISSTGRNYGYTF.

The chain employs TRBV28 and TRBJ1-5; 8 bases agree with TRBD1. CDR1 and CDR2 from the germline V gene are MDHEN and SYDVKM. This CDR3 region has 17 residues. Germline trimming cut 2 bases from V and 6 bases from J; bases unmatched to any gene: 12. CDR3 in amino acids: CASSLDAGGAGGQPQHF. CDR3 bases: TGTGCCAGCAGTTTAGATGCAGGGGGCGCGGGTGGTCAGCCCCAGCATTTT.

The V and J genes are TRBV28 and TRBJ1-5; maybe TRBD1 (6 bases). V was clipped by 2 bases and J by 5 bases, with 13 bases between them. Germline CDR1 is MDHEN and CDR2 is SYDVKM. CDR3 length equals 15 residues. CDR3 sequence reads: CASSLIWTAYQPQHF. CDR3 nucleotide sequence: TGTGCCAGCAGTTTAATTTGGACAGCTTATCAGCCCCAGCATTTT.

The chain's CDR3 is CASSFPDRQETQYF. CDR3 DNA: TGTGCCAGTAGTTTTCCGGACAGACAAGAGACCCAGTACTTC. V and J are TRBV19 and TRBJ2-5, with D perhaps TRBD1 (6 bases). V was pared by 5 bases and J by 2 bases, with 12 bases between. Germline assignment: CDR1 LNHDA and CDR2 SQIVND (reference sequence). The CDR3 contains 14 residues.

The chain employs TRBV7-2 and TRBJ2-1; TRBD2 matches 7 bases. J gave up 3 bases and V 5 bases, and 10 bases lay outside the gene matches. The CDR3 runs to 16 residues. Germline V gene lookup returns CDR1 SGHTA and CDR2 FQGNSA. CDR3 DNA: TGTGCCAGCAGCCAAGCGGGGCGGGGGATCTACAATGAGCAGTTCTTC. Encoded protein: CASSQAGRGIYNEQFF.

V usage is TRBV5-1 and J usage is TRBJ2-5; D not resolved. V lost 5 bases, J lost 2 bases, and 16 bases lay in between. Per the germline V gene, CDR1 is SGHRS and CDR2 is YFSETQ. CDR3 length equals 15 residues. CDR3 sequence: CASRTQLDPQETQYF. Written as DNA, the CDR3 is TGCGCCAGCAGAACACAGCTAGACCCGCAAGAGACCCAGTACTTC.

This clone was seen a handful of times. The chain employs TRBV28 and TRBJ1-5; D unclear. This CDR3 region has 11 residues. Germline V gene data show CDR1 as MDHEN and CDR2 as SYDVKM. The V end lost 2 bases, the J end lost 11 bases, and 7 bases lay between the germline ends. CDR3 DNA: TGTGCCAGCAGTTTACGAAAAACCCAGCATTTT. Encoded protein: CASSLRKTQHF.